This record covers a single T cell receptor (beta chain). Its target is unknown. The data belong to a study of graft-versus-host responses after intestinal transplantation. In the study overall: Transplants were multivisceral, liver-intestinal, or isolated intestinal. Regarding the study as a whole: GvH clonotypes were identified within recipient marrow, with a subset emerging first in ileum or blood.

This CDR3 is built from 16 residues. V trimming: 0 bases; J trimming: 3 bases; junction bases outside the gene matches: 4. Germline CDR1 and CDR2: LGHNA and YSLEER. Repertoires were generated with immunoSEQ multiplex PCR, while TCRdb's copy carries only in-frame clones and drops some. The sample lists about 93,000 clones, approximately 92% occurring once. The sequence was obtained from a human donor who received an intestinal transplant. The V call is TRBV4-3, the J call TRBJ2-3; the match to TRBD1 covers 9 bases. The sample in question was unstimulated CD8+ T cells sorted from spleen or lymph node cells, obtained before intestinal transplant. This CDR3 reads CASSQDLTGGTDTQYF. The CDR3 DNA reads TGCGCCAGCAGCCAAGATTTGACAGGGGGAACAGATACGCAGTATTTT.